One and the same sample provided the 10 T cell receptor beta chains below, sequenced in a study of CD4 and CD8 cells across lung adenocarcinoma regions. TCRdb used MiXCR to reprocess the PCR reads, holding one entry per CDR3 protein. There are roughly 11,000 distinct CDR3 sequences in the sample; about 56% occur only once, and 25% to 35% lies in the top ten. Input material: CD8+ T cells from the center of a lung tumor. Every receptor here comes from a female donor with lung adenocarcinoma. The CD4 and CD8 labels of this study may be unreliable.

This chain links TRBV4-1 with TRBJ2-2, with 7 nucleotides matching TRBD1. The germline CDR1 and CDR2 sequences are MGHRA and YSYEKL. This CDR3 spans 17 amino acids. V lost 4 bases, J lost 1 base, and 9 bases stayed unmatched. CDR3 bases: TGCGCCAGCAGCCTTCGACAGGGTACGGGGAACACCGGGGAGCTGTTTTTT. As protein: CASSLRQGTGNTGELFF.

This clonotype was seen once. In nucleotides, the CDR3 is TGTGCCAGCCGTCTAGTCGGGTCAGATACGCAGTATTTT. Translation gives CASRLVGSDTQYF. This rearrangement joins TRBV6-5 to TRBJ2-3, with D hard to call. CDR1 and CDR2 (germline): MNHEY, SVGAGI. This CDR3 contains 13 residues. The V and J ends lost 8 bases and 4 bases respectively, with 13 bases between them.

Comments on this clonotype: Relative to the germline gene, one junction end is altered; a read error may explain this. The V gene is TRBV7-7, the J gene TRBJ2-4, with 8 bases matching TRBD1. CDR1 and CDR2 from the germline V gene are SSHAT and FNYEAQ (reference sequence). This CDR3 has 13 amino acids. CDR3 DNA sequence: TGCGCCAGGGGGCGGACAGGCAAAGACATTCAGTACTTT. This sequence encodes CARGRTGKDIQYF.

Of note for this clonotype: Its ends do not fully match the called genes, so a read error is possible. This chain connects TRBV6-1 to TRBJ2-1; tentatively, D is TRBD1 or TRBD2 (5 bases each). The CDR3 consists of 16 residues. CDR1 is MNHNS and CDR2 is SASEGT in the germline V gene. The CDR3 spells CASSELRAGSKNEQFF. CDR3 nucleotides: TGTGCCAGCAGTGAACTTCGGGCAGGGAGTAAAAATGAGCAGTTCTTT.

The J gene is TRBJ2-1, the V gene TRBV6-5; the match to TRBD2 covers 7 bases. The DNA end is a closer match to TRBJ2-7, so the J assignment may be wrong. Looked up from germline, CDR1 is MNHEY and CDR2 is SVGAGI. There are 15 residues in the CDR3. The CDR3: CASSYFPGGSYEQYF. DNA of the CDR3: TGTGCCAGCAGTTACTTTCCGGGGGGCTCCTACGAGCAGTACTTC.

This clonotype was seen a few times. The chain joins TRBV25-1 to TRBJ2-2; weak D call: TRBD1 (5 bases). CDR3 length equals 13 residues. Germline loops: CDR1 MGHDK, CDR2 SYGVNS. Trimming took off 3 bases at V and 7 bases at J, with 9 bases between the two ends. The CDR3 DNA follows: TGTGCCAGCAGTGACAGGGAAATCGGGGAGCTGTTTTTT. Amino acids: CASSDREIGELFF. The full variable domain, completed using reference TRBV25-1 and TRBJ2-2, is EADIYQTPRYLVIGTGKKITLECSQTMGHDKMYWYQQDPGMELHLIHYSYGVNSTEKGDLSSESTVSRIRTEHFPLTLESARPSHTSQYLCASSDREIGELFFGEGSRLTVL.

To note about this clonotype: A read error may produce the germline difference seen at one junction end. The V gene is TRBV6-1, the J gene TRBJ2-1, with D tentatively TRBD1 (6 bases). The CDR3 covers 14 residues. Germline V gene sequence: CDR1 MNHNS, CDR2 SASEGT. This CDR3 reads CASSEAGDTETQYF. The DNA for the CDR3 is TGTGCCAGCAGTGAAGCCGGGGACACAGAGACGCAGTACTTT.

The gene calls are TRBV12-3 or TRBV12-4 and TRBJ2-3; 7 bases align to TRBD1. The CDR3 has 15 amino acids. The ends lost 5 bases at V and 4 bases at J; junction bases unmatched: 9. The CDR3 DNA reads TGTGCCAGCAGTCCCTGGACAGGCGCTTCAGATACGCAGTATTTT. It yields the protein CASSPWTGASDTQYF.

This clonotype was detected only a few times. J is TRBJ2-5 and V is TRBV27; 9 bases map to TRBD1. This CDR3 comprises 15 residues. Germline loops: CDR1 MNHEY, CDR2 SMNVEV (reference sequence). J lost 6 bases, V lost 4 bases, and 9 bases had no gene match. CDR3 sequence: CASSSTGQGWKTQYF. CDR3 nucleotides: TGTGCCAGCAGTTCAACGGGACAGGGATGGAAGACCCAGTACTTC.

This chain joins TRBV6-1 and TRBJ2-5, with D perhaps TRBD2 (6 bases). The closer fit of TRBJ2-1 to the DNA end suggests the J call may be wrong. The CDR3 totals 12 residues. Germline values: CDR1 MNHNS, CDR2 SASEGT. The CDR3 loop is CASSGGVYEQFF. DNA of the CDR3: TGTGCCAGCAGTGGCGGGGTGTACGAGCAGTTCTTC.